The 26 T cell receptor beta chains presented below share a single source sample, sequenced in a study of shared clonotypes between healthy human individuals. The assay was immunoSEQ multiplex PCR, and TCRdb's table has in-frame clones only and misses some. Among over 1.4 million clones listed, approximately 96% were seen once. Sequences were obtained from naive CD4+ T cells sorted from blood. Subset noted: CD45RA+ positively selected. The receptor set was obtained from a man aged 30 to 45 in good health.

The rearrangement links TRBV2 to TRBJ2-7, with unresolved D. CDR1 and CDR2 from the germline V gene are SNHLY and FYNNEI. Trimming cost V 4 bases and J 3 bases, with 13 bases left between them. This CDR3 is 14 amino acids long. The CDR3 here is CASSVLGSYYEQYF. The CDR3 DNA reads TGTGCCAGCAGTGTATTAGGAAGTTACTACGAGCAGTACTTC.

V usage is TRBV6-5 and J usage is TRBJ2-2, with 7 bases fitting TRBD1. In germline, CDR1 is MNHEY, CDR2 SVGAGI. The V segment lost 9 bases and the J segment 0 bases; nucleotides outside the gene matches: 7. The CDR3 length is 15 residues. CDR3 sequence reads: CASYSGTANTGELFF. The CDR3 DNA is TGTGCCAGTTATTCCGGGACAGCGAACACCGGGGAGCTGTTTTTT.

This rearrangement joins TRBV6-1 to TRBJ2-2; D is uncertain. This CDR3 has 13 residues. Germline values: CDR1 MNHNS, CDR2 SASEGT. V dropped 4 bases and J dropped 3 bases, with 6 bases sitting between them. This chain's CDR3 is CASSVPHTGELFF. The CDR3 DNA reads TGTGCCAGCAGTGTTCCACACACCGGGGAGCTGTTTTTT.

The CDR3 bases are TGTGCCAGCTCGCAAGACAGGGATAGTCAGCCCCAGCATTTT. The encoded protein is CASSQDRDSQPQHF. The V call is TRBV18, the J call TRBJ1-5; 7 bases are shared with TRBD1. This CDR3 has 14 residues. Trimming cost V 6 bases and J 6 bases; bases outside gene matches: 8. Germline lookup yields CDR1 KGHSH and CDR2 LQKENI.

The chain uses TRBV28 and TRBJ2-4; D uncertain. V gave up 7 bases and J gave up 8 bases, with 9 bases separating them. CDR3 size: 11 residues. Germline CDR1 reads MDHEN; CDR2 reads SYDVKM. The DNA for the CDR3 is TGTGCCAGCACGAAGGGTGACATTCAGTACTTC. Translating gives CASTKGDIQYF.

This sequence joins TRBV5-6 and TRBJ1-5, with D possibly being TRBD1 (5 bases). Germline CDR1 and CDR2: SGHDT and YYEEEE. The CDR3 consists of 13 residues. Trimming stripped 4 bases from V and 5 bases from J, with 10 bases between. This chain's CDR3 is CASSRFRDQPQHF. CDR3 coding DNA: TGTGCCAGCAGCCGTTTCAGGGATCAGCCCCAGCATTTT.

The CDR3 bases are TGTGCCAGCAGTGAAGCGCTTCTTTCCGGGGAGCTGTTTTTT. This translates into CASSEALLSGELFF. The rearrangement links TRBV2 to TRBJ2-2; D gene uncertain. Trimming shortened V by 0 bases and J by 6 bases, and 8 bases separated the two germline ends. The CDR3 runs 14 residues. Germline CDR1 is SNHLY and CDR2 is FYNNEI.

The rearrangement joins TRBV7-9 to TRBJ2-7; D possibly corresponds to TRBD1 (6 bases). V dropped 3 bases and J dropped 0 bases, with 15 bases sitting between them. There are 16 residues in the CDR3. Per the germline V gene, CDR1 is SEHNR and CDR2 is FQNEAQ (reference sequence). The CDR3 reads CASSLASGVISYEQYF. The CDR3 DNA follows: TGTGCCAGCAGCTTGGCCTCAGGGGTTATCTCCTACGAGCAGTACTTC. The entire variable domain, with the rest obtained from reference TRBV7-9 and TRBJ2-7, is as follows: DTGVSQNPRHKITKRGQNVTFRCDPISEHNRLYWYRQTLGQGPEFLTYFQNEAQLEKSRLLSDRFSAERPKGSFSTLEIQRTEQGDSAMYLCASSLASGVISYEQYFGPGTRLTVT.

J is TRBJ1-2 and V is TRBV2; TRBD1 matches 8 bases. This CDR3 contains 15 residues. Per the germline V gene, CDR1 is SNHLY and CDR2 is FYNNEI. The V and J ends lost 6 bases and 2 bases, in that order; junction bases with no gene match: 8. The CDR3 sequence is CASRPRTGTNYGYTF. The CDR3 coding sequence is TGTGCCAGCAGACCTAGGACAGGGACCAACTATGGCTACACCTTC.

The chain carries TRBV28 and TRBJ2-5, with D tentatively TRBD1 or TRBD2 (5 bases each). V was pared by 5 bases and J by 3 bases, with 13 bases between. Germline V CDR1 and CDR2: MDHEN, SYDVKM. The CDR3 extends over 14 amino acids. This chain's CDR3 is CASSPRETEETQYF. The CDR3, as DNA: TGTGCCAGCAGTCCAAGGGAGACAGAAGAGACCCAGTACTTC.

The chain couples TRBV5-5 to TRBJ2-7; TRBD1 might be the D (5 bases). There are 15 residues in the CDR3. Germline CDR1 SGHKS, CDR2 YYEKEE (reference sequence). V lost 0 bases and J lost 2, with 12 bases in between. In DNA, the CDR3 is TGTGCCAGCAGCTTGGAAGGGCTAGGGGCCTACGAGCAGTACTTC. This sequence encodes CASSLEGLGAYEQYF. The full variable domain, its missing parts supplied by reference TRBV5-5 and TRBJ2-7, is DAGVTQSPTHLIKTRGQQVTLRCSPISGHKSVSWYQQVLGQGPQFIFQYYEKEERGRGNFPDRFSARQFPNYSSELNVNALLLGDSALYLCASSLEGLGAYEQYFGPGTRLTVT.

The CDR3 region has the DNA TGTGCCAGCAGTTTACCGGGTGGGCAGATTTACAATCAGCCCCAGCATTTT. The encoded protein is CASSLPGGQIYNQPQHF. This sequence joins TRBV28 and TRBJ1-5; the D is unclear. The CDR3 covers 17 residues. The ends were cut back, 2 bases at V and 3 bases at J, with 17 bases in the middle. From germline, CDR1 is MDHEN and CDR2 SYDVKM. The full variable domain, its missing parts supplied by reference TRBV28 and TRBJ1-5, is DVKVTQSSRYLVKRTGEKVFLECVQDMDHENMFWYRQDPGLGLRLIYFSYDVKMKEKGDIPEGYSVSREKKERFSLILESASTNQTSMYLCASSLPGGQIYNQPQHFGDGTRLSIL.

The chain recombines TRBV27 with TRBJ2-1, with a weak D call TRBD1 (7 bases). The CDR3 loop spans 11 amino acids. Between the trimmed V and J ends, which lost 7 bases and 9 bases, there was a span of 10 bases. Germline CDR1 is MNHEY and CDR2 is SMNVEV (reference sequence). In DNA form, the CDR3 reads TGTGCCAGCACCCAGGGGGGTGAGCAGTTCTTC. It translates to CASTQGGEQFF.

The V call is TRBV29-1, the J call TRBJ1-1; TRBD1 matches at 7 bases. This CDR3 is built from 13 residues. V lost 6 bases, J lost 2 bases, and 6 bases stayed unmatched. Per germline, CDR1 SQVTM and CDR2 ANQGSEA. In DNA, the CDR3 is TGCAGCGTCGATACAGGGGACAACACTGAAGCTTTCTTT. This translates into CSVDTGDNTEAFF.

V is TRBV30 and J is TRBJ2-5; 8 bases line up with TRBD2. Germline V lookup: CDR1 GTSNPN, CDR2 SVGIG (reference sequence). The V gene end was trimmed by 2 bases and the J gene end by 2 bases; junction bases not matched to a gene: 4. There are 14 residues in the CDR3. In DNA, the CDR3 is TGTGCCTGGAGTCTAGCGGGCGGGCAAGAGACCCAGTACTTC. The encoded protein is CAWSLAGGQETQYF. Combining the CDR3 with reference TRBV30 and TRBJ2-5 gives the whole variable domain SQTIHQWPATLVQPVGSPLSLECTVEGTSNPNLYWYRQAAGRGLQLLFYSVGIGQISSEVPQNLSASRPQDRQFILSSKKLLLSDSGFYLCAWSLAGGQETQYFGPGTRLLVL.

The chain couples TRBV11-3 to TRBJ2-7; D uncertain. The CDR3 runs to 14 residues. Trimming removed 2 bases from V and 0 bases from J, with 8 bases in between. The germline gives CDR1 SGHNT, CDR2 YENEEA. The CDR3: CASSLFPDSYEQYF. The CDR3 DNA reads TGTGCCAGCAGCTTATTCCCGGACTCCTACGAGCAGTACTTC.

This chain uses TRBV20-1 with TRBJ2-7; D remains unclear. Germline V gene data show CDR1 as DFQATT and CDR2 as SNEGSKA (reference sequence). Trimming removed 3 bases from V and 5 bases from J, with 8 bases in between. The CDR3 has 11 amino acids. CDR3 region: CSARTPDEQYF. For the CDR3, the DNA is TGCAGTGCTAGGACCCCAGACGAGCAGTACTTC.

The chain uses TRBV18 and TRBJ2-7; 7 positions match TRBD1. Losses at the gene ends were 3 bases for V and 3 bases for J; bases not matched to a gene: 26. Germline assignment: CDR1 KGHSH and CDR2 LQKENI. There are 21 residues in the CDR3. The CDR3 reads CASSPTLGGVLQGNEGYEQYF. The CDR3 bases are TGTGCCAGCTCACCCACACTAGGGGGTGTGCTACAGGGGAATGAGGGCTACGAGCAGTACTTC.

The chain couples TRBV7-9 to TRBJ2-2; TRBD1 agrees at 7 bases. Germline CDR1 SEHNR, CDR2 FQNEAQ (reference sequence). The V segment lost 5 bases and the J segment 5 bases; nucleotides outside the gene matches: 5. The CDR3 is 14 amino acids. The chain's CDR3 is CASSPDRLTGELFF. The DNA of the CDR3 is TGTGCCAGCAGCCCGGACAGGTTAACCGGGGAGCTGTTTTTT.

The V gene is TRBV6-6, the J gene TRBJ2-3, with a tentative D call TRBD1 (6 bases). The CDR3 runs 15 residues. The V end lost 0 bases, the J end lost 4 bases, and 11 bases lay between the germline ends. The germline V gene has CDR1 MNHNY and CDR2 SVGAGI (reference sequence). DNA for the CDR3: TGTGCCAGCAGTTACTCGAAACAGGGATCAGATACGCAGTATTTT. It yields the protein CASSYSKQGSDTQYF.

The rearrangement uses TRBV21-1 and TRBJ1-5; the D call of TRBD1 is as the table states it, not checked on the DNA. TRBV21-1 is a pseudogene locus. CDR3 length: 15 residues. The CDR3 nucleotides are TGTGCCAGCAGCAAAAGATTCAGGGGGCATCAGCCCCAGCATTTT. Translation: CASSKRFRGHQPQHF.

V is TRBV7-8 and J is TRBJ2-1; 9 bases fit TRBD2. J gave up 4 bases and V 1 base, and 5 bases lay outside the gene matches. Germline CDR1 SGHVS, CDR2 FQNEAQ. CDR3 length equals 16 residues. CDR3 residues: CASSLGRSGRYNEQFF. The CDR3 DNA reads TGTGCCAGCAGCTTAGGACGTAGCGGGAGATACAATGAGCAGTTCTTC.

CDR3 coding DNA: TGCAGCGTTTCGGGGACAGGGGGAGAGCAGTACTTC. It yields the protein CSVSGTGGEQYF. V usage is TRBV29-1 and J usage is TRBJ2-7, with 11 bases matching TRBD1. The length of the CDR3 is 12 residues. V lost 5 bases, J lost 7 bases, and 4 bases stayed unmatched. CDR1 and CDR2 (germline): SQVTM, ANQGSEA.

Worth noting for this clone: This same CDR3 is encoded by further DNA sequences in the sample. This chain links TRBV5-1 with TRBJ2-7; no definite D call. The V gene's germline CDR1 is SGHRS and CDR2 YFSETQ. The germline V and J ends were trimmed by 2 bases and 1 base, with 7 bases remaining between them. The CDR3 extends over 13 amino acids. The CDR3 nucleotides are TGCGCCAGCAGCTTTGGATTATCCTACGAGCAGTACTTC. Translated, it gives CASSFGLSYEQYF. Filled out from reference TRBV5-1 and TRBJ2-7, the complete variable domain reads KAGVTQTPRYLIKTRGQQVTLSCSPISGHRSVSWYQQTPGQGLQFLFEYFSETQRNKGNFPGRFSGRQFSNSRSEMNVSTLELGDSALYLCASSFGLSYEQYFGPGTRLTVT.

The chain recombines TRBV7-6 with TRBJ2-7; D unresolved. Germline values: CDR1 SGHVS, CDR2 FNYEAQ. V shed 5 bases and J shed 0 bases, with 5 bases lying between them. This CDR3 has 12 residues. CDR3 in DNA: TGTGCCAGCAGCCCAAGCTCCTACGAGCAGTACTTC. Translating gives CASSPSSYEQYF.

This chain links TRBV5-1 with TRBJ2-4; TRBD1 matches at 9 bases. The CDR3 has 17 residues. With 0 bases clipped from V and 0 bases from J, the junction kept 4 bases outside the gene matches. Germline CDR1 and CDR2: SGHRS and YFSETQ. The CDR3 sequence is CASSLGGQGLAKNIQYF. The CDR3 nucleotides are TGCGCCAGCAGCTTGGGAGGACAGGGGCTAGCCAAAAACATTCAGTACTTC.